This T cell receptor beta chain emerged from a study of T cell responses to AZD1222 COVID-19 vaccine. The study, taken as a whole, reports: Spike was spanned by vaccine-associated CD4 TCRs, which were dominant at 160-218 and 743-854. In all cases, repertoires were sampled only after the peak T cell response.

Some second doses came at about 4 weeks and others at about 12 weeks; these were pooled. The CDR3 runs 14 residues. Trimming took off 6 bases at V and 7 bases at J, with 15 bases between the two ends. Per the germline V gene, CDR1 is MNHEY and CDR2 is SMNVEV (reference sequence). TCRdb's copy holds only in-frame clones and misses some; the assay was immunoSEQ multiplex PCR. The data show 79,000 or so clones, with approximately 89% seen just once and approximately 5.3% held by the top ten. Comments on this clone: Its antigen is not identified.

This rearrangement joins TRBV27 to TRBJ1-4; D perhaps matches TRBD1 (5 bases). The source is an adult who received the AZD1222 COVID-19 vaccine. Sample: peripheral blood, taken 28 days after the second AZD1222 dose. The chain's CDR3 is CASRSLGRPEKLFF. The CDR3 region has the DNA TGTGCCAGCAGGTCCCTGGGGCGACCTGAAAAACTGTTTTTT.